These 24 T cell receptor beta chains share one sample of origin, sequenced in a study of CD8 T cells in Susac syndrome. Random-hexamer reverse transcription was applied to roughly 0.5 to 1 ug RNA. MiXCR, run by TCRdb on the immunoSEQ multiplex PCR reads, gives a single entry per CDR3 protein. The sample shows more than 55,000 distinct CDR3 sequences, just under 95% of them seen only once. The specimen was CD8+ T cells from PBMCs. The receptors originated from a human donor in good health.

The chain is built from TRBV6-1 and TRBJ2-7, with a weak D call TRBD2 (6 bases). The length of the CDR3 is 16 residues. V lost 1 base and J lost 3, with 16 bases in between. The V gene's germline CDR1 is MNHNS and CDR2 SASEGT. The CDR3 region is CASSEGGGAGIYEQYV. CDR3 in DNA: TGTGCCAGCAGTGAAGGTGGCGGGGCTGGAATCTACGAGCAGTACGTC.

CDR3 protein: CASRGAEETQYF. The CDR3 bases are TGTGCCAGCAGAGGGGCCGAAGAGACCCAGTACTTC. The genes are TRBV6-6 and TRBJ2-5, with D maybe TRBD1 (5 bases). Germline values: CDR1 MNHNY, CDR2 SVGAGI (reference sequence). This CDR3 comprises 12 residues. V was cut by 6 bases and J by 3 bases, with 8 bases left in between.

The V gene is TRBV6-2 or TRBV6-3, the J gene TRBJ2-6; D unresolved. V dropped 0 bases and J dropped 6 bases, with 15 bases sitting between them. Germline CDR1 is MNHEY and CDR2 is SVGEGT. This CDR3 spans 17 amino acids. The chain's CDR3 is CASSYSPWDSEANVLTF. In DNA form, the CDR3 reads TGTGCCAGCAGTTACTCGCCTTGGGATTCGGAGGCCAACGTCCTGACTTTC.

Written as DNA, the CDR3 is TGTGCCACCAGCGAAACCCGGGACAGGGGGAATGAAAAACTGTTTTTT. Translation gives CATSETRDRGNEKLFF. The V call is TRBV15, the J call TRBJ1-4, with 11 nucleotides matching TRBD1. Germline V gene lookup returns CDR1 LNHNV and CDR2 YYDKDF (reference sequence). The V gene end was trimmed by 5 bases and the J gene end by 5 bases; junction bases not matched to a gene: 7. This CDR3 contains 16 residues.

V gene TRBV27 combines with J gene TRBJ2-5; possible D gene TRBD2, 6 bases. V was trimmed by 4 bases and J by 5 bases, leaving 14 bases between them. This CDR3 is built from 14 residues. Germline CDR1 is MNHEY and CDR2 is SMNVEV (reference sequence). The CDR3 reads CASSSGLPGETQYF. Written as DNA, the CDR3 is TGTGCCAGCAGTTCGGGACTGCCCGGGGAGACCCAGTACTTC.

CDR3 DNA sequence: TGTGCCAGTAGTATAACTAGCGGGAACAATGAGCAGTTCTTC. Amino acids: CASSITSGNNEQFF. The chain joins TRBV19 to TRBJ2-1; 10 bases fit TRBD2. Unmatched junction bases numbered 0, after V lost 2 bases and J lost 5 bases. The CDR3 contains 14 residues. Germline V gene lookup returns CDR1 LNHDA and CDR2 SQIVND (reference sequence).

This clonotype was recorded only once. The gene calls are TRBV18 and TRBJ1-4, with TRBD1 identical over 8 bases. The CDR3 spans 16 residues. Germline V gives CDR1 KGHSH, CDR2 LQKENI. Trimming took 0 bases from V and 7 from J; bases not matched to a gene: 7. In DNA form, the CDR3 reads TGTGCCAGCTCACCACCGGACAGGGTTGTTGGTGAAAAACTGTTTTTT. Protein: CASSPPDRVVGEKLFF.

This clonotype has a handful of counts. The gene calls are TRBV6-5 and TRBJ1-5; TRBD1 might be the D (5 bases). V lost 2 bases and J lost 6, with 14 bases in between. Germline V gives CDR1 MNHEY, CDR2 SVGAGI. This CDR3 has 15 residues. CDR3 nucleotides: TGTGCCAGCAGTTACGGGCAGGGCGGGGGTCAGCCCCAGCATTTT. Translated, it gives CASSYGQGGGQPQHF.

The chain joins TRBV27 to TRBJ2-2, with D unclear. Trimming removed 5 bases from V and 4 bases from J, with 14 bases in between. CDR3 length: 15 amino acids. Germline lookup yields CDR1 MNHEY and CDR2 SMNVEV (reference sequence). CDR3 DNA sequence: TGTGCCAGCAGTCTATTTGAGTCCCCCACCGGGGAGCTGTTTTTT. Its protein product is CASSLFESPTGELFF.

This chain uses TRBV7-9 with TRBJ2-2; weak D call: TRBD1 (5 bases). Germline V gene data show CDR1 as SEHNR and CDR2 as FQNEAQ (reference sequence). V was trimmed by 5 bases and J by 6 bases, leaving 19 bases between them. The CDR3 loop spans 16 amino acids. The CDR3 nucleotides are TGTGCCAGCAGCCTTATCGACAGCTTAAGGGCCGGGGAGCTGTTTTTT. It yields the protein CASSLIDSLRAGELFF.

This chain joins TRBV2 and TRBJ1-5; tentatively, D is TRBD1 (5 bases). The V gene lost 4 bases and the J gene lost 0 bases, with 10 bases spanning the gap. Germline lookup yields CDR1 SNHLY and CDR2 FYNNEI. CDR3 length equals 15 residues. The CDR3 loop reads CASSVDSYSNQPQHF. The CDR3 coding sequence is TGTGCCAGCAGTGTTGACAGTTATAGCAATCAGCCCCAGCATTTT.

The chain joins TRBV7-3 to TRBJ2-5, with 13 bases matching TRBD2. The CDR3 sequence is 15 residues long. Germline loops: CDR1 SGHTA, CDR2 FQGTGA. Trimming at V came to 5 bases and at J to 5 bases, leaving 5 bases not matched to a gene. The CDR3 reads CASSTSGGALETQYF. DNA of the CDR3: TGTGCCAGCAGCACTAGCGGGGGGGCTCTGGAGACCCAGTACTTC.

This chain uses TRBV7-2 with TRBJ2-2; D is possibly TRBD1 (6 bases). V shed 5 bases and J shed 2 bases, with 12 bases lying between them. There are 15 residues in the CDR3. The germline V gene encodes CDR1 SGHTA and CDR2 FQGNSA. CDR3 sequence reads: CASSPWGQNTGELFF. DNA for the CDR3: TGTGCCAGCAGCCCCTGGGGACAAAACACCGGGGAGCTGTTTTTT.

The chain recombines TRBV4-3 with TRBJ2-5, with D possibly being TRBD1 (6 bases). CDR1 is LGHNA and CDR2 is YSLEER in the germline V gene. V was shortened by 0 bases and J by 5 bases, with 13 bases between the two germline ends. The CDR3 consists of 15 residues. CDR3 bases: TGCGCCAGCAGCCAAGAGGCAGGGGAAGCGGAGACCCAGTACTTC. It is translated as CASSQEAGEAETQYF.

This clonotype was detected only once. The rearrangement uses TRBV7-9 and TRBJ2-3; 7 nucleotides line up with TRBD1. This CDR3 is built from 15 residues. V was pared by 3 bases and J by 2 bases, with 5 bases of the junction left unmatched. Germline-derived CDR1 and CDR2 are SEHNR and FQNEAQ (reference sequence). CDR3 sequence: CASSFVDRVTDTQYF. In nucleotides, the CDR3 is TGTGCCAGCAGCTTCGTTGACAGGGTCACAGATACGCAGTATTTT.

The chain recombines TRBV13 with TRBJ1-2; D perhaps matches TRBD1 (5 bases). Trimming cost V 6 bases and J 3 bases, with 17 bases left between them. There are 15 residues in the CDR3. Germline V CDR1 and CDR2: PRHDT, FYEKMQ (reference sequence). CDR3 sequence reads: CASSPRQRVDYGYTF. DNA of the CDR3: TGTGCCAGCAGTCCTAGACAGAGAGTAGACTATGGCTACACCTTC.

The CDR3 nucleotides are TGTGCCATCAGTGAGTCGGGTCGCCCCCCCGGGGATGAGCAGTTCTTC. It yields the protein CAISESGRPPGDEQFF. The J gene is TRBJ2-1, the V gene TRBV10-3; tentative D call: TRBD2 (5 bases). Germline assignment: CDR1 ENHRY and CDR2 SYGVKD. Trimming took 0 bases from V and 8 from J, leaving 17 bases between them. The CDR3 spans 16 residues.

The CDR3: CASSLLGEQETQYF. Here the CDR3 DNA reads TGTGCCAGCAGTTTATTGGGGGAACAAGAGACCCAGTACTTC. The chain combines TRBV28 with TRBJ2-5, with D perhaps TRBD1 or TRBD2 (5 bases each). CDR1 is MDHEN and CDR2 is SYDVKM in the germline V gene. The germline V and J ends were trimmed by 1 base and 2 bases, with 8 bases remaining between them. CDR3 length equals 14 residues. Using reference TRBV28 and TRBJ2-5 for the parts outside the CDR3, the full variable domain is DVKVTQSSRYLVKRTGEKVFLECVQDMDHENMFWYRQDPGLGLRLIYFSYDVKMKEKGDIPEGYSVSREKKERFSLILESASTNQTSMYLCASSLLGEQETQYFGPGTRLLVL.

This rearrangement joins TRBV19 to TRBJ2-4; D gene unclear. CDR1 and CDR2 (germline): LNHDA, SQIVND (reference sequence). CDR3 size: 11 residues. Trimming pared 5 bases from V and 9 bases from J, leaving 8 bases between. The CDR3 protein is CASSAPGIQYF. CDR3 bases: TGTGCCAGTAGTGCCCCCGGCATTCAGTACTTC. Full variable domain (missing parts from reference TRBV19 and TRBJ2-4): DGGITQSPKYLFRKEGQNVTLSCEQNLNHDAMYWYRQDPGQGLRLIYYSQIVNDFQKGDIAEGYSVSREKKESFPLTVTSAQKNPTAFYLCASSAPGIQYFGAGTRLSVL.

The V and J genes are TRBV3-1 and TRBJ2-1; TRBD2 is a possible D gene (6 bases). The CDR3 totals 18 residues. The germline V and J ends were trimmed by 0 bases and 0 bases, with 15 bases remaining between them. CDR1 is LGHDT and CDR2 is YNNKEL in the germline V gene (reference sequence). CDR3 protein: CASSQDLDRESSYNEQFF. CDR3 DNA sequence: TGTGCCAGCAGCCAAGATCTTGATCGGGAGAGCTCCTACAATGAGCAGTTCTTC.

In DNA form, the CDR3 reads TGTGCCAGCAGGCCTCCCGGACTAGCGGGGGAAGAGTACTTC. It codes for CASRPPGLAGEEYF. This chain joins TRBV27 and TRBJ2-7, with 13 positions matching TRBD2. The V and J ends lost 6 bases and 11 bases, in that order; junction bases with no gene match: 10. Looked up from germline, CDR1 is MNHEY and CDR2 is SMNVEV (reference sequence). This CDR3 contains 14 residues.

The rearrangement joins TRBV7-9 to TRBJ1-2, with a weak D call TRBD1 (5 bases). The CDR3 is 16 amino acids. V lost 0 bases, J lost 4 bases, and 15 bases lay in between. The germline CDR1 and CDR2 sequences are SEHNR and FQNEAQ (reference sequence). CDR3 coding DNA: TGTGCCAGCAGCTTAGCCCCCGGGGCAAGTTTCTATGGCTACACCTTC. Translating gives CASSLAPGASFYGYTF.

The chain combines TRBV19 with TRBJ2-7; D perhaps matches TRBD1 (5 bases). Trimming pared 3 bases from V and 2 bases from J, leaving 8 bases between. Germline CDR1 and CDR2: LNHDA and SQIVND (reference sequence). The CDR3 covers 13 residues. CDR3 sequence (DNA): TGTGCCAGTAGTATGACCAGGGCCTACGAGCAGTACTTC. Its protein product is CASSMTRAYEQYF.

This chain links TRBV27 with TRBJ2-6; 7 bases align to TRBD1. Germline CDR1 and CDR2: MNHEY and SMNVEV (reference sequence). With 6 bases clipped from V and 4 bases from J, the junction kept 6 bases outside the gene matches. There are 15 residues in the CDR3. CDR3 in DNA: TGTGCCAGCAGGCGAACAGGGGCCGGGGCCAACGTCCTGACTTTC. Its translation is CASRRTGAGANVLTF.